This T cell receptor beta chain emerged from a study of blood T cell repertoires in COVID-19. Germline V gene data show CDR1 as SNHLY and CDR2 as FYNNEI. The V and J ends lost 3 bases and 10 bases, in that order; junction bases with no gene match: 3. The CDR3 is made up of 14 amino acids. This clone was observed a few times. The protocol was immunoSEQ multiplex PCR, while the TCRdb copy is restricted to in-frame clones and leaves out a portion. Here the sample spans some 180,000 clones, approximately 84% being singletons. The source of this sequence is a woman of 80 years or more with COVID-19, enrolled during active disease. The V call is TRBV2, the J call TRBJ1-6; TRBD1 matches at 10 bases. The specimen was peripheral blood. CDR3 loop: CASSEGTGVSPLHF. CDR3 nucleotide sequence: TGTGCCAGCAGTGAGGGGACAGGGGTCTCACCCCTCCACTTT.